This entry is about one T cell receptor (beta chain). The antigen is undetermined. Trimming stripped 5 bases from V and 3 bases from J, with 14 bases between. The germline gives CDR1 MDHEN, CDR2 SYDVKM. The CDR3 loop spans 15 amino acids. CD8 cells classed as naive were CD45RO-negative and positively selected for CCR7, excluding terminally differentiated effector memory CD45RA+ cells. This sample was included in a study of shared clonotypes between healthy human individuals. Whole-study context: The study enrolled a couple of women and a few men aged 18 to 49. Whole-study findings and limits: Shared across a few donors were 4% to 5% of the naive CD4 clonotypes. A reduction in generation probabilities was seen for non-shared clonotypes relative to those shared by all four donors. Estimated richness was generally greater in naive than memory subsets.

Clones were read by immunoSEQ multiplex PCR, and TCRdb kept only the in-frame ones, dropping some. The sample consists of some 2.1 million clones, about 94% of them appearing once. The chain links TRBV28 to TRBJ1-5, with D possibly TRBD1 on 5 matching bases. Sequencing was carried out using naive CD8+ T cells from PBMCs. The sequence was collected from a man younger than 30 in good health. Some clones in this sample may be carry-over from other donors' samples. The CDR3 DNA follows: TGTGCCAGCAGTCCTGAACAGGAAAACAATCAGCCCCAGCATTTT. Translated: CASSPEQENNQPQHF.